This is a list of T cell receptor beta chains from one sample in a study of tumor-infiltrating lymphocytes in primary liver carcinoma. MiXCR, applied by TCRdb to the multiplex PCR reads, yields one record per CDR3 protein. The sample has tens of thousands of distinct CDR3 sequences; approximately 70% are singletons. The sequenced sample was liver tumor tissue from sampling region 2. The source is a man aged 35 to 55 with primary liver carcinoma and hepatitis B virus infection. Each CDR3 is given with its conserved first and last residue. The D gene is left open where the match is weak. Clone size, where shown, is once, few, many, or a class for clones that have expanded.

d_gene,j_gene,v_gene,abundance,CDR3aa,CDR3nt
TRBD2,TRBJ2-3,TRBV6-1,many,CASKRERMTDTQYF,TGTGCCAGCAAGCGGGAGAGGATGACAGATACGCAGTATTTT
TRBD2,TRBJ2-2,TRBV6-2/TRBV6-3,NA,CASSDIGIRLASTGELFF,TGTGCCAGCAGCGACATAGGGATTCGACTAGCCAGCACCGGGGAGTTGTTTTTT
NA,TRBJ2-1,TRBV11-2,NA,CASTQWGQGSEKFF,NA
TRBD1,TRBJ2-3,TRBV7-8,NA,CASTLKGAKNTDTQYF,TGTGCCAGCACCCTTAAGGGGGCAAAGAACACAGATACGCAGTATTTT
NA,TRBJ2-1,TRBV5-6,NA,CASSMDPIRGYDQFF,TGTGCCAGCAGCATGGACCCTATCAGAGGATATGATCAGTTCTTC
NA,TRBJ2-5,TRBV6-5,NA,CASNYSFGETQYF,TGTGCCAGTAATTACTCCTTTGGGGAGACCCAGTACTTC
NA,TRBJ2-1,TRBV30,many,CAWSSWNARDEQFF,TGTGCCTGGAGTAGTTGGAATGCGAGGGATGAGCAGTTCTTC
NA,TRBJ2-5,TRBV11-2,NA,CASSIAMGQEETQYF,TGTGCCAGCAGTATAGCCATGGGACAAGAAGAGACCCAGTACTTC
TRBD1,TRBJ2-2,TRBV29-1,NA,CSVEEQGSGELFF,TGTAGCGTTGAAGAACAGGGGTCCGGGGAGCTGTTTTTT
TRBD2,TRBJ2-1,TRBV11-1,NA,CAISLASSGNSYNVQFF,TGTGCCATCAGCTTAGCCTCTAGCGGGAACTCCTACAATGTGCAGTTCTTC
NA,TRBJ1-1,TRBV11-2,NA,CASSLGSRRVRGTLNTEAFF,TGTGCCAGCAGCCTAGGGTCACGTAGGGTCCGAGGAACATTGAACACTGAAGCTTTCTTT
TRBD1,TRBJ1-6,TRBV12-3/TRBV12-4,NA,CVSSLGQGAFSSLHF,TGTGTCAGCAGTTTAGGACAGGGGGCGTTTTCATCCCTCCACTTT
NA,TRBJ2-2,TRBV4-1,NA,CASSQYRRFKVFTGELFF,TGCGCCAGCAGCCAATATCGGCGCTTTAAGGTGTTCACAGGGGAGCTGTTTTTT
TRBD2,TRBJ2-5,TRBV11-2,NA,CASSQTPDGGRETLYF,TGTGCCAGCAGCCAAACCCCTGACGGGGGGAGAGAGACCCTGTACTTC
NA,TRBJ1-6,TRBV4-3,NA,CASSQDLGRNYNSPPHF,TGCGCCAGCAGCCAAGATCTGGGGAGGAATTATAATTCACCCCCCCACTTT
TRBD1,TRBJ2-7,TRBV6-2/TRBV6-3,NA,CASSSPTGANGQYF,TGTGCCAGCAGTTCCCCGACAGGGGCCAACGGGCAGTACTTC
NA,TRBJ2-7,TRBV10-3,few,CASQTGSPYEQYF,TGTGCCTCCCAAACAGGTTCCCCCTACGAGCAGTACTTC
TRBD1,TRBJ2-5,TRBV6-5,NA,CASSLSKGAGETQYF,TGTGCCAGCAGTCTCTCCAAGGGGGCAGGGGAGACCCAGTACTTC
NA,TRBJ1-1,TRBV4-3,NA,CASSQAPERMSTEAFF,TGCGCCAGCAGCCAGGCACCGGAACGGATGAGCACTGAAGCTTTCTTT
NA,TRBJ2-1,TRBV7-8,NA,CASSLRRAGEQFF,TGTGCCAGCAGCCTAAGGCGGGCCGGGGAGCAGTTCTTC
NA,TRBJ1-1,TRBV29-1,NA,CCVEGTPSSPEAFF,TGCTGCGTTGAGGGGACGCCGTCCTCACCTGAAGCTTTCTTT
NA,TRBJ2-2,TRBV6-6,many,CASNKNTGELFF,TGTGCCAGCAATAAGAACACCGGGGAGCTGTTTTTT
NA,TRBJ2-3,TRBV11-1,NA,CASSSGGGSVGARTNTQYF,TGTGCCAGCAGCTCTGGGGGAGGCTCTGTTGGAGCCCGCACAAATACGCAGTATTTT
TRBD1,TRBJ2-7,TRBV6-1,NA,CASSGQGDSYKQCF,TGTGCCAGCAGTGGACAGGGGGACTCCTACAAGCAGTGCTTC
NA,TRBJ1-3,TRBV29-1,few,CSVEDQAGRYSGNTIYF,TGCAGCGTTGAAGATCAGGCGGGACGGTACTCTGGAAACACCATATATTTT
NA,TRBJ2-7,TRBV20-1,few,CSARDLGRVFYEQYF,TGCAGTGCTAGAGATCTTGGACGGGTATTCTACGAGCAGTACTTC
NA,TRBJ2-4,TRBV29-1,NA,CSVPFRGHQYF,TGCAGTGTCCCCTTTCGAGGACACCAGTACTTC
NA,TRBJ1-5,TRBV12-3/TRBV12-4,NA,CSSSLHEGNQPQHF,TGTTCCAGCAGTTTACATGAGGGCAATCAGCCCCAGCATTTT
NA,TRBJ1-2,TRBV7-8,NA,CASSPNVDSYCGYAF,TGTGCCAGCAGCCCAAACGTTGACAGCTATTGTGGCTACGCCTTC
NA,TRBJ1-5,TRBV10-3,NA,CAVSEWGANQSQHF,TGTGCCGTCAGTGAGTGGGGAGCGAATCAGTCTCAGCATTTT
NA,TRBJ2-2,TRBV20-1,NA,CSARPRPGTWNVRELFF,TGCAGTGCTAGACCAAGACCCGGGACATGGAATGTCAGGGAGCTGTTTTTT
TRBD2,TRBJ2-1,TRBV29-1,few,CSVEGLAGALNEQFF,TGCAGCGTCGAGGGTCTAGCGGGAGCTCTCAATGAGCAGTTCTTC
NA,TRBJ2-3,TRBV4-1,NA,CASSQEVADGVLSQYF,TGCGCCAGCAGCCAAGAAGTCGCGGACGGGGTTCTGTCCCAGTATTTT
NA,TRBJ2-1,TRBV11-2,NA,CASSPRQVRDEQFF,TGTGCCAGCAGCCCGCGACAGGTCCGAGACGAGCAGTTCTTC
TRBD2,TRBJ2-7,TRBV4-2,NA,CASSQDKASGYYEQYF,TGTGCCAGCAGCCAAGATAAGGCTAGCGGGTACTACGAGCAGTACTTC
NA,TRBJ2-6,TRBV24-1,many,CATGGDAGANVLTF,TGTGCCACCGGCGGGGATGCCGGGGCCAACGTCCTGACTTTC
TRBD2,TRBJ2-7,TRBV30,NA,CAWGGTRGYYEQYF,TGTGCCTGGGGAGGGACTAGAGGGTATTACGAGCAGTACTTC
NA,TRBJ1-1,TRBV30,many,CAWSFVSGEAFF,TGTGCCTGGAGTTTCGTGTCGGGGGAAGCTTTCTTT
NA,TRBJ2-1,TRBV5-1,NA,CANSLWLAEYNEQFF,TGCGCCAACAGCTTGTGGCTAGCTGAATACAATGAGCAGTTCTTC
NA,TRBJ2-2,TRBV11-2,large,CASSLAGPGELFF,TGTGCCAGCAGCTTAGCAGGGCCCGGGGAGCTGTTTTTT